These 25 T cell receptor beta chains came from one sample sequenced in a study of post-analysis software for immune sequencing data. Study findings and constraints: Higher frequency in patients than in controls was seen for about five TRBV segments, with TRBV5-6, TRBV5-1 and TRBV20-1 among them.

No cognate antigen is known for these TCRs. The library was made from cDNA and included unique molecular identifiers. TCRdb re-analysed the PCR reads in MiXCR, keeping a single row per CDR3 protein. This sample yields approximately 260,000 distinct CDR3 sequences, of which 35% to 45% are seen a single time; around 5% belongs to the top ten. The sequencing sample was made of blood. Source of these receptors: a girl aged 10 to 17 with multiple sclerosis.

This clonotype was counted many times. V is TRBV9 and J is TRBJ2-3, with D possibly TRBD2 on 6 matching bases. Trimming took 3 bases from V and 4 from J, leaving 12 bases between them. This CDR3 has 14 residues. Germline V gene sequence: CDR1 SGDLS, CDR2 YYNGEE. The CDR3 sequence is CASSEEGWADTQYF. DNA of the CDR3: TGTGCCAGCAGCGAGGAGGGTTGGGCAGATACGCAGTATTTT.

This CDR3 reads CASSAGATSGQPQHF. The CDR3 bases are TGTGCCAGCAGTGCAGGGGCAACGTCAGGGCAGCCCCAGCATTTT. The chain combines TRBV6-4 with TRBJ1-5; TRBD1 might be the D (6 bases). Germline V gene sequence: CDR1 MRHNA, CDR2 SNTAGT. The CDR3 length is 15 residues. The V and J ends lost 4 bases and 7 bases respectively, with 17 bases between them.

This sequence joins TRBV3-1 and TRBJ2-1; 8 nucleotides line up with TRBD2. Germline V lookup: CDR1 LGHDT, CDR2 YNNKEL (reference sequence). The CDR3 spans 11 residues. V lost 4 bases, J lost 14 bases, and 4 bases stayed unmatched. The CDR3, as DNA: TGTGCCAGCAGCCCCGGGACTAGGAAGTTCTTC. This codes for CASSPGTRKFF.

The CDR3 coding sequence is TGTGCCAGCAGTGAAGAAGGGGGTAGGTACAATGAGCAGTACTTC. This translates into CASSEEGGRYNEQYF. This chain links TRBV6-1 with TRBJ2-1; perhaps TRBD1 as D (6 bases). The better agreement between TRBJ2-7 and the DNA end casts doubt on the J call. Germline V lookup: CDR1 MNHNS, CDR2 SASEGT. The CDR3 loop spans 15 amino acids.

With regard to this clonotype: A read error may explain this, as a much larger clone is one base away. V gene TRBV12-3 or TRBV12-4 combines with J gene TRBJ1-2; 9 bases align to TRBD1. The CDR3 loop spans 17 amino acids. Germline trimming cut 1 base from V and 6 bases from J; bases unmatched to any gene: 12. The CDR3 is CASSLVGTGRSNNGYTF. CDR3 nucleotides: TGTGCCAGCAGTTTAGTTGGGACAGGGCGTTCCAATAATGGCTACACCTTC.

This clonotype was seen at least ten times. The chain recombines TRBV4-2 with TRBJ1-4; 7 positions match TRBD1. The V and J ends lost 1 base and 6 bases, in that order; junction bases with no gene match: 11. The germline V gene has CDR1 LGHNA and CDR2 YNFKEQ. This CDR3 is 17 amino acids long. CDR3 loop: CASSQAGGGGADEKLFF. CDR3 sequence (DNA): TGTGCCAGCAGCCAAGCAGGAGGAGGGGGCGCAGATGAAAAACTGTTTTTT.

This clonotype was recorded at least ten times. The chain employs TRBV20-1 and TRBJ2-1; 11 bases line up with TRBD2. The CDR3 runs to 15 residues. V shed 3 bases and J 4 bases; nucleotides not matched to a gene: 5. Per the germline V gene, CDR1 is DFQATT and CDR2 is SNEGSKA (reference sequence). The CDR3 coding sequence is TGCAGTGCTAGGGGTAGCGGGGGGGGGTACAATGAGCAGTTCTTC. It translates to CSARGSGGGYNEQFF.

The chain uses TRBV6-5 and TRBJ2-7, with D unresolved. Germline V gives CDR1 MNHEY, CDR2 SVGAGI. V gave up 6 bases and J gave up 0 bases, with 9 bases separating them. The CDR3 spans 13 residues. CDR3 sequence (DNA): TGTGCCAGCAGCCCACGGAGCTCCTACGAGCAGTACTTC. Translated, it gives CASSPRSSYEQYF.

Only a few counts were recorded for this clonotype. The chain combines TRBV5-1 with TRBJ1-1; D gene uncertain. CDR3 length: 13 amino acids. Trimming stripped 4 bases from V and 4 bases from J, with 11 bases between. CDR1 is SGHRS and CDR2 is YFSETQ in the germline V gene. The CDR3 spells CASSAGVITEAFF. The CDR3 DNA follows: TGCGCCAGCAGCGCGGGCGTAATCACTGAAGCTTTCTTT.

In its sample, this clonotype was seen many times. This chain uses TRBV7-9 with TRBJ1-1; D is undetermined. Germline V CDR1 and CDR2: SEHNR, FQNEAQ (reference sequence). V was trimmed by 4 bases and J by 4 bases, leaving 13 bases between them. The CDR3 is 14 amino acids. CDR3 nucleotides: TGTGCCAGCAGCTCCCCATCACCGGGCACTGAAGCTTTCTTT. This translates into CASSSPSPGTEAFF.

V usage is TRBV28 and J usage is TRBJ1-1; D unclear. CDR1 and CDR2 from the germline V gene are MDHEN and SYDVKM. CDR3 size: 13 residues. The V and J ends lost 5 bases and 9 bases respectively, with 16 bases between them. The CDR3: CASSLLRDLKAFF. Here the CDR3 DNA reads TGTGCCAGCAGTCTCTTACGAGACCTTAAAGCTTTCTTT.

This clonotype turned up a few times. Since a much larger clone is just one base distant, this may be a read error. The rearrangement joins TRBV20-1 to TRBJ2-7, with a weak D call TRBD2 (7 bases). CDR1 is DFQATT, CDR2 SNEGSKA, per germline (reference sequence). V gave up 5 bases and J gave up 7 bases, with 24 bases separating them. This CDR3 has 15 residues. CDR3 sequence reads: CSACPLAGAYNEQYF. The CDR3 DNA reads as TGCAGTGCTTGTCCTTTGGCGGGGGCTTACAATGAGCAGTACTTC.

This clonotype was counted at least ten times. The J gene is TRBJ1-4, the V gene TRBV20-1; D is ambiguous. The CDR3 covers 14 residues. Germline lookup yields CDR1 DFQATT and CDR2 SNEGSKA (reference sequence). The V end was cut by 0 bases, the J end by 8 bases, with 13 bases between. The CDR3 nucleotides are TGCAGTGCTAGAGATCTCTCGGGGTACGAAAAACTGTTTTTT. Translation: CSARDLSGYEKLFF.

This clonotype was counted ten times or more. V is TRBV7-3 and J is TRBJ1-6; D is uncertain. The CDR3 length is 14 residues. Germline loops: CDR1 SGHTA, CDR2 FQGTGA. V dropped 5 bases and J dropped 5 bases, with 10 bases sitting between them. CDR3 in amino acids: CASSRVGDNSPLHF. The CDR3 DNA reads TGTGCCAGCAGCCGCGTGGGAGATAATTCACCCCTCCACTTT.

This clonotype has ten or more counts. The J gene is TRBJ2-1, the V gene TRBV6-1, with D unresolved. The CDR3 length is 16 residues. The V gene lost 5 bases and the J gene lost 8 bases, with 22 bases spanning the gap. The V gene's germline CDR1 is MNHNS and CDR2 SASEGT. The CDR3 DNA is TGTGCCAGCAGTCAGACTGGAGTGGTCATTGGCGATGAGCAGTTCTTC. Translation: CASSQTGVVIGDEQFF.

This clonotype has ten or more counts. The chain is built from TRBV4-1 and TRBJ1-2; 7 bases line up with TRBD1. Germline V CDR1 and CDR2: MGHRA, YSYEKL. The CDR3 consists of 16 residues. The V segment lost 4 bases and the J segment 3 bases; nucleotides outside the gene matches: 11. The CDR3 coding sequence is TGCGCCAGCAGCCGACAGGGCGGGGGCAGCGACTATGGCTACACCTTC. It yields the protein CASSRQGGGSDYGYTF.

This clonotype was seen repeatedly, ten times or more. As DNA, the CDR3 is TGCGCCAGCAGCCAAGGGCCGGACAGTTACGAGCAGTACTTC. Its protein product is CASSQGPDSYEQYF. The chain recombines TRBV4-1 with TRBJ2-7, with D possibly being TRBD1 (6 bases). The CDR3 has 14 residues. The germline V and J ends were trimmed by 1 base and 4 bases, with 11 bases remaining between them. The germline CDR1 and CDR2 sequences are MGHRA and YSYEKL.

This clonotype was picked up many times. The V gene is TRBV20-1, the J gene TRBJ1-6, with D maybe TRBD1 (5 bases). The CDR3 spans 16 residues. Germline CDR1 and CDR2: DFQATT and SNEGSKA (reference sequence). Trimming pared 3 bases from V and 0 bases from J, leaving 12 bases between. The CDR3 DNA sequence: TGCAGTGCTAGGGTTCCAGGGAGCTCCTATAATTCACCCCTCCACTTT. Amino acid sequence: CSARVPGSSYNSPLHF.

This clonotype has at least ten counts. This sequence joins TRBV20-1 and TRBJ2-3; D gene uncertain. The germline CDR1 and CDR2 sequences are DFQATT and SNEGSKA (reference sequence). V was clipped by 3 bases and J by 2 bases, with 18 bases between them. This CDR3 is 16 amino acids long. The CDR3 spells CSASPVGRPDTDTQYF. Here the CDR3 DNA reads TGCAGTGCTAGCCCCGTCGGGCGGCCAGACACAGATACGCAGTATTTT.

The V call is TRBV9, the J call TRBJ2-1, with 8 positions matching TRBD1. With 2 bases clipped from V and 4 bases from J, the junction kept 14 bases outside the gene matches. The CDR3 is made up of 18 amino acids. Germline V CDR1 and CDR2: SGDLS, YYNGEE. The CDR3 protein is CASSVGQGQGALYNEQFF. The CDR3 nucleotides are TGTGCCAGCAGCGTGGGTCAGGGGCAGGGGGCTTTATACAATGAGCAGTTCTTC.

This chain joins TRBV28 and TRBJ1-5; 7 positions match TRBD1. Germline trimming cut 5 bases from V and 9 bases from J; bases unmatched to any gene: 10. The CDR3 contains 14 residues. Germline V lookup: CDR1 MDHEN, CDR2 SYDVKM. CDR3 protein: CASSLQGGGRPQHF. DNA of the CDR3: TGTGCCAGCAGTCTTCAGGGGGGGGGACGGCCCCAGCATTTT.

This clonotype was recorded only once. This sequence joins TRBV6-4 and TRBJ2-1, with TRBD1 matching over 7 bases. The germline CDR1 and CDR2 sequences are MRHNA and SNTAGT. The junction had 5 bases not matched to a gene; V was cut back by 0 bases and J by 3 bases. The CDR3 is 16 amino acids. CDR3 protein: CASSDSNQGDYNEQFF. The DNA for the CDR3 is TGTGCCAGCAGTGACTCGAATCAGGGGGACTACAATGAGCAGTTCTTC.

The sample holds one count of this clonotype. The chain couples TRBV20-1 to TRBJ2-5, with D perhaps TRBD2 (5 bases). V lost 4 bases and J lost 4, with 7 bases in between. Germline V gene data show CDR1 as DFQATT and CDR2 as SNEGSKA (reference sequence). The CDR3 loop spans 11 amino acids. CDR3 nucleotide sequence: TGCAGTGCTAACCGGGGAGAGACCCAGTACTTC. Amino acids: CSANRGETQYF.

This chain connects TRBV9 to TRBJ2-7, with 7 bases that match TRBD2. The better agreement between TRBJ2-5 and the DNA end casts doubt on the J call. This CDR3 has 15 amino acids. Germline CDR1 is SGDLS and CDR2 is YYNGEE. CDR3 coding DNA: TGTGCCAGCAGCGTAGGCCCACTGGGGGGGGAGACCCAGTACTTC. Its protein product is CASSVGPLGGETQYF.

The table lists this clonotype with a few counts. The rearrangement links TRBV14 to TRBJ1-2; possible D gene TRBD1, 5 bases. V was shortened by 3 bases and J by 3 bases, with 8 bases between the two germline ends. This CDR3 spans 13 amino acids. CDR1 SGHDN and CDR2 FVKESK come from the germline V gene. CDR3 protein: CASSHQGDYGYTF. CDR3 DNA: TGTGCCAGCAGCCACCAAGGGGACTATGGCTACACCTTC.